The entry that follows covers one T cell receptor beta chain sequence. Original data processing: Estimates of nucleated cell counts were drawn from the amplification of reference gene primers. Assay: immunoSEQ multiplex PCR; the TCRdb copy retains only in-frame clones and omits some. The D gene and trimming were derived from the DNA, and the V and J assignments and clone size from that table. The table has about 110,000 clones, about 90% seen once. The entry originates in a study of blood T cell repertoires in COVID-19. Study context: Material from acute and convalescent COVID-19 was sourced from the United States, Italy and Spain. The cDNA or gDNA used as material had been derived from T cells, B-cell-depleted T cells, or PBMCs.

V lost 8 bases and J lost 7; bases outside the gene matches: 10. The CDR3 extends over 14 amino acids. Per germline, CDR1 SGDLS and CDR2 YYNGEE. This sequence joins TRBV9 and TRBJ2-7; TRBD2 matches 12 bases. The clonotype originates from a human donor in a cohort sampled during active COVID-19. Sequenced input: peripheral blood. CDR3 in DNA: TGTGCCAGTGGGATGACTAGCGGGAGTGAAGAGCAGTACTTC. This gives the protein CASGMTSGSEEQYF. Combining the CDR3 with reference TRBV9 and TRBJ2-7 gives the whole variable domain DSGVTQTPKHLITATGQRVTLRCSPRSGDLSVYWYQQSLDQGLQFLIQYYNGEERAKGNILERFSAQQFPDLHSELNLSSLELGDSALYFCASGMTSGSEEQYFGPGTRLTVT.